The source of this T cell receptor beta chain is a study of cytotoxic CD8 clonotypes in ibrutinib-treated CLL (dated by TCRdb to the early 2020s). Context from the whole study: The cohort was composed of 10 to 11 relapsed/refractory and around 15 treatment-naive patients; IGHV unmutated status was identified in approximately 17 patients. Responses were partial in approximately 24 patients and complete in 2; after median about 5.5 years follow-up, approximately 15 stayed in remission and some twelve progressed. Response samples were obtained after a median of 12 months of treatment, with a range of roughly 6 to 40 months. On average, each sample yielded 255,043 productive templates and around 98,000 productive rearrangements. Longitudinal samples were obtainable from about 30% of the roughly 86 participants in the trial. Cryopreserved peripheral blood mononuclear cells were obtained prior to treatment, at the time of response, and at either disease progression or sustained remission. All remission and progressive disease samples were collected while patients were still receiving ibrutinib.

For TCR beta library preparation, 2 to 2.5 micrograms of genomic DNA were isolated from cryopreserved PBMCs. Longitudinal blood samples from CLL patients receiving ibrutinib monotherapy were subjected to high-throughput TCR beta sequencing. The patients took part in an open-label, single-center phase 2 trial of ibrutinib monotherapy. V is cut by 3 bases and J by 3 bases, and the space between the germline ends is 10 bases. Including the terminal cysteine and phenylalanine, the CDR3 comprises 14 residues. Solely the CDR3 DNA is kept, with 42 bases framed from the first base. The germline V gene supplies CDR1 MGHRA and CDR2 YSYEKL. On a MiSeq, deep resolution sequencing aimed for a depth between 1 in 1 million and 1 in 200,000 T cells, with each clonotype covered roughly 10x on average. The immunoSEQ hsTCRB Kit was used to generate TCR beta libraries. The paper's data handling went like this. The data were analyzed with ImmunoSEQ Analyzer and ImmunoSEQ Data Assistant, and V, D and J gene assignments followed IMGT definitions. Clonality, with values ranging from 0 to 1, was calculated as one minus the normalized Shannon entropy of productive rearrangement frequencies. Only overrepresented clonotypes making up at least 0.05% of the repertoire of each patient were included in the public clonotype analysis. More than ten repertoires from age-matched healthy donors, obtained from immuneACCESS, served as clonality controls. The clones in this table, taken by TCRdb from immuneACCESS, are in-frame only. Not every clone is retained; where verified, under half of the shortfall comes from an unresolved V gene, and the cause of the rest is unknown. V and J calls and clone size come straight from that table; D and trimming were deduced from the DNA. The sample table shows approximately 320,000 clones, and 67% are seen once. Of the sample, 6% to 6.5% falls within the top ten clones.

The investigation overall reported the following: Sustained-remission and progressing patients did not have matched sampling times, and lymph node repertoires were not examined. An increase in clonality was observed at ibrutinib response, with clonality remaining stable during sustained remission and falling back toward baseline at progression. Public clonotypes were found to be uncommon and were observed to contract or remain stable during treatment; the increase in clonality was shown to reflect expansion of private clonotypes at ibrutinib response. Baseline clonality was found to be higher than that of age-matched healthy donors and was strongly correlated with circulating CD8+ T-cell counts.

The count of this clone is one. It lacks a known antigen. Base qualities are not recorded, but no much larger clone differs from it by a single base. The material was PBMCs, obtained after 36 months of ibrutinib treatment. This clonotype originated in a human donor with chronic lymphocytic leukemia. This chain joins TRBV4-1 to TRBJ2-3; the D gene is not confidently resolved. Here the CDR3 is given as CASSQAPVTDTQYF. The DNA sequence is given as TGCGCCAGCAGCCAGGCCCCCGTTACAGATACGCAGTATTTT.